This T cell receptor beta chain came from a study of blood T cell repertoires in COVID-19. The wider study: COVID-19 samples from acute and convalescent phases originated in the United States, Italy and Spain. PBMCs, B-cell-depleted T cells, or T cells provided the cDNA or gDNA that made up the material.

Seattle researchers signed up patients amid active infection and tracked them longitudinally. The J segment lost 4 bases and the V segment lost 7 bases, leaving 6 bases of the junction unmatched. The CDR3 is 14 amino acids. In germline, CDR1 is SEHNR, CDR2 FQNEAQ (reference sequence). As originally analysed: Estimation of nucleated cell counts was performed using reference gene primer amplification. The assay was immunoSEQ multiplex PCR, and TCRdb's table has in-frame clones only and misses some. For V, J and clone size, that table is used; D and trimming come from the DNA. Among some 270,000 clones listed, more than 75% were seen once.

The TCR originated in a woman aged 80 or over with COVID-19, enrolled during active disease. The chain is built from TRBV7-9 and TRBJ2-1; TRBD2 aligns across 8 bases. What was sequenced was peripheral blood. The CDR3 loop is CASITAGDYNEQFF. The DNA of the CDR3 is TGTGCCAGCATCACAGCGGGAGATTACAATGAGCAGTTCTTC.